The TCR beta chain described here comes from a study of blood T cell repertoires in COVID-19. Libraries were prepared by immunoSEQ multiplex PCR; TCRdb keeps only in-frame clonotypes and omits some of them. The repertoire holds about 100,000 clones, with about nine tenths as singletons. The CDR3 is 17 amino acids. Germline lookup yields CDR1 LNHDA and CDR2 SQIVND (reference sequence). The trim removed 7 bases at V and 8 bases at J, leaving 17 bases unmatched. Sequencing was done on a sample of peripheral blood. The sequence was collected from a man aged 45-60 years with acute or convalescent COVID-19. This chain links TRBV19 with TRBJ1-2, with 12 bases fitting TRBD1. CDR3 in amino acids: CASTPRDRGLSTGGYTF. CDR3 DNA sequence: TGTGCCAGTACACCCCGGGACAGGGGGCTTTCAACGGGCGGCTACACCTTC.